This T cell receptor beta chain was recorded in a study of graft-versus-host responses after intestinal transplantation. For the study at large: All of the recipients had induction that used anti-thymocyte globulin, then tacrolimus and steroids for three to four years. Study-level findings and limits: With peak circulating GvH clone levels came an association with early post-transplant HvG declines. GvH clones detected in recipient marrow included some appearing first in ileum or blood.

This clone is labeled as medium-sized. Measured with immunoSEQ multiplex PCR; TCRdb has only the in-frame clones, and not every one. Of 13,000 to 15,000 clones detected, roughly 32% appear once; the ten largest clones hold about 2.5%. The culture paired some 200,000 irradiated violet-dye-labeled stimulators with some 200,000 CFSE-labeled responders. Post-reaction sorting isolated proliferating CFSE-low CD3+CD4+ and CD3+CD8+ responders. The sequences come from alloreactive CD8+ T cells from a mixed lymphocyte reaction culture, collected before intestinal transplant. Subset specified: CFSE-low proliferating T cells sorted from approximately six-day pre-transplant mixed lymphocyte reaction (GvH or HvG direction). This TCR was recovered from a human patient who received an intestinal transplant.

CDR3 nucleotides: TGCGCCAGCAGCCGAACGACAGGGGTGACTAATGAAAAACTGTTTTTT. As protein: CASSRTTGVTNEKLFF. This chain joins TRBV4-1 and TRBJ1-4; 8 bases line up with TRBD1. The junction had 6 bases not matched to a gene; V was cut back by 4 bases and J by 2 bases. The CDR3 runs to 16 residues. Germline V gene sequence: CDR1 MGHRA, CDR2 YSYEKL.